Below are 15 T cell receptor beta chains sequenced from a single sample in a study of early T cells in non-severe SARS-CoV-2 infection. TCRdb fed the 5' RACE reads into MiXCR, producing one record per CDR3 protein. The sample includes approximately 85,000 distinct CDR3 sequences, about 12% of them seen just once. The sequencing sample was made of whole blood. These receptors came from an adult who was a healthcare worker with PCR-confirmed SARS-CoV-2 infection or an uninfected control (not recorded which).

The chain combines TRBV27 with TRBJ1-2; no reliable D call. V was cut by 3 bases and J by 3 bases, with 14 bases left in between. The CDR3 consists of 15 residues. Germline V lookup: CDR1 MNHEY, CDR2 SMNVEV (reference sequence). CDR3 coding DNA: TGTGCCAGCAGTTTGTTTCGGGGTCTTTACTATGGCTACACCTTC. Translation gives CASSLFRGLYYGYTF.

This clonotype was recorded at least ten times. The gene calls are TRBV10-3 and TRBJ1-1, with D uncertain. The germline V and J ends were trimmed by 4 bases and 5 bases, with 11 bases remaining between them. The germline CDR1 and CDR2 sequences are ENHRY and SYGVKD. The CDR3 is 13 amino acids. CDR3 protein: CAISGPSETEAFF. DNA of the CDR3: TGTGCCATCAGTGGACCAAGTGAAACTGAAGCTTTCTTT.

The chain combines TRBV18 with TRBJ1-2; 8 bases line up with TRBD1. This CDR3 comprises 13 residues. V shed 2 bases and J 6 bases; nucleotides not matched to a gene: 2. CDR1 is KGHSH and CDR2 is LQKENI in the germline V gene. This CDR3 is CASSPSGQDGYTF. CDR3 in DNA: TGTGCCAGCTCACCATCGGGACAGGATGGCTACACCTTC.

This clonotype was seen many times. The CDR3: CASRVGQLGKNIQYF. In DNA, the CDR3 is TGTGCCAGCCGTGTGGGACAGTTGGGCAAAAACATTCAGTACTTC. This rearrangement joins TRBV12-3 or TRBV12-4 to TRBJ2-4; the match to TRBD1 covers 7 bases. Losses at the gene ends were 8 bases for V and 3 bases for J; bases not matched to a gene: 10. This CDR3 is built from 15 residues.

This chain uses TRBV9 with TRBJ2-1; 14 bases align to TRBD2. CDR3 length: 16 amino acids. Germline CDR1 is SGDLS and CDR2 is YYNGEE. Trimming at V came to 1 base and at J to 8 bases, leaving 5 bases not matched to a gene. In DNA, the CDR3 is TGTGCCAGCAGCGTATTGGGGACTAGCGGGAGCGATGAGCAGTTCTTC. Residues: CASSVLGTSGSDEQFF.

This clonotype was recorded at least ten times. The rearrangement links TRBV12-3 or TRBV12-4 to TRBJ1-3; D remains ambiguous. There are 17 residues in the CDR3. Trimming took 5 bases from V and 0 from J, leaving 17 bases between them. CDR3 loop: CASSARVQFNSGNTIYF. For the CDR3, the DNA is TGTGCCAGCAGTGCCCGTGTCCAGTTCAACTCTGGAAACACCATATATTTT.

This clonotype was recorded many times. V usage is TRBV5-4 and J usage is TRBJ1-1, with TRBD1 as a possible D gene (6 bases). The V end lost 0 bases, the J end lost 11 bases, and 14 bases lay between the germline ends. CDR1 SGHNT and CDR2 YYREEE come from the germline V gene (reference sequence). There are 13 residues in the CDR3. The CDR3 loop is CASSLAMTGAAFF. The CDR3 nucleotides read TGTGCCAGCAGCTTGGCCATGACGGGGGCTGCTTTCTTT.

Many counts were recorded for this clonotype. The V gene is TRBV20-1, the J gene TRBJ1-5; D unresolved. The CDR3 is made up of 14 amino acids. Germline V gene data show CDR1 as DFQATT and CDR2 as SNEGSKA (reference sequence). Between the trimmed V and J ends, which lost 1 base and 0 bases, there was a span of 7 bases. The CDR3 coding sequence is TGCAGTGCTAGAGGTCGCCATAGCAATCAGCCCCAGCATTTT. Its translation is CSARGRHSNQPQHF.

This clonotype occurred many times. The chain links TRBV24-1 to TRBJ2-5; D call uncertain. The CDR3 has 11 residues. Germline V gene lookup returns CDR1 KGHDR and CDR2 SFDVKD. V shed 1 base and J shed 4 bases, with 0 bases lying between them. CDR3 sequence: CATSDLETQYF. CDR3 coding DNA: TGTGCCACCAGTGATTTAGAGACCCAGTACTTC.

This sequence joins TRBV18 and TRBJ2-7; tentatively, D is TRBD1 (6 bases). V was pared by 6 bases and J by 0 bases, with 12 bases between. The CDR3 is 14 residues long. Germline CDR1 is KGHSH and CDR2 is LQKENI. The CDR3 DNA reads TGTGCCAGCTCTCACGACAGGATCTCCTACGAGCAGTACTTC. Its protein product is CASSHDRISYEQYF.

This clonotype was detected many times. The chain employs TRBV4-1 and TRBJ2-7; no definite D call. Per the germline V gene, CDR1 is MGHRA and CDR2 is YSYEKL. V was clipped by 1 base and J by 0 bases, with 13 bases between them. The CDR3 runs 16 residues. The CDR3 sequence: CASSQATANPSYEQYF. The CDR3 coding sequence is TGCGCCAGCAGCCAAGCCACAGCGAACCCCTCCTACGAGCAGTACTTC.

This clonotype was seen at least ten times. The chain couples TRBV13 to TRBJ2-6; TRBD1 is a possible D gene (6 bases). CDR1 and CDR2 from the germline V gene are PRHDT and FYEKMQ (reference sequence). The CDR3 length is 19 residues. V lost 3 bases, J lost 0 bases, and 18 bases lay in between. DNA for the CDR3: TGTGCCAGCAGCTTCACTTACAGGGTTTTCCGCTCTGGGGCCAACGTCCTGACTTTC. It yields the protein CASSFTYRVFRSGANVLTF. The entire variable domain, with the rest obtained from reference TRBV13 and TRBJ2-6, is as follows: AAGVIQSPRHLIKEKRETATLKCYPIPRHDTVYWYQQGPGQDPQFLISFYEKMQSDKGSIPDRFSAQQFSDYHSELNMSSLELGDSALYFCASSFTYRVFRSGANVLTFGAGSRLTVL.

This sequence joins TRBV6-5 and TRBJ2-7; D is undetermined. Germline V lookup: CDR1 MNHEY, CDR2 SVGAGI. This CDR3 region has 13 residues. V was shortened by 6 bases and J by 5 bases, with 14 bases between the two germline ends. DNA for the CDR3: TGTGCCAGCAGCCCTTTGCCGGTCCACGAGCAGTACTTC. It specifies CASSPLPVHEQYF.

The chain combines TRBV9 with TRBJ2-2, with D perhaps matching TRBD1 (5 bases). The CDR3 spans 17 residues. Trimming shortened V by 4 bases and J by 0 bases, and 16 bases separated the two germline ends. Per germline, CDR1 SGDLS and CDR2 YYNGEE. Here the CDR3 reads CASSLGFSTANTGELFF. CDR3 sequence (DNA): TGTGCCAGCAGCCTAGGATTTTCGACAGCGAACACCGGGGAGCTGTTTTTT.

In its sample, this clonotype was seen many times. This sequence joins TRBV7-8 and TRBJ2-7; 9 bases fit TRBD2. The CDR3 runs 15 residues. V was clipped by 5 bases and J by 6 bases; unmatched bases: 11. CDR1 SGHVS and CDR2 FQNEAQ come from the germline V gene. The CDR3 is CASSRTSAGGSEQYF. As DNA, the CDR3 is TGTGCCAGCAGCAGGACTTCAGCGGGAGGAAGCGAGCAGTACTTC.